Shown below are 23 T cell receptor beta chains from a single sample sequenced in a study of breast tumors, draining lymph nodes, adjacent tissues. TCRdb re-analysed the multiplex PCR reads in MiXCR, keeping a single row per CDR3 protein. The table has 9,000 to 15,000 distinct CDR3 sequences, roughly 35% seen once. The material sequenced was breast tumor tissue. These receptors were collected from a female donor with breast cancer. Some clones in this sample may be carry-over from other donors' samples.

This chain links TRBV6-4 with TRBJ1-2; 8 nucleotides line up with TRBD1. V shed 4 bases and J 8 bases; nucleotides not matched to a gene: 0. Germline V CDR1 and CDR2: MRHNA, SNTAGT. This CDR3 is 11 amino acids long. The CDR3 DNA is TGTGCCAGCAGTGGGACAGGGGGCTACACCTTC. The encoded protein is CASSGTGGYTF.

This clonotype showed up just a few times. This chain uses TRBV12-3 or TRBV12-4 with TRBJ2-4, with 11 bases aligning to TRBD2. The CDR3 totals 15 residues. V gave up 6 bases and J gave up 6 bases; unmatched junction bases: 7. In DNA, the CDR3 is TGTGCCAGCAGCAGACTAGCGGGAATTGGAAACATTCAGTACTTC. Protein sequence: CASSRLAGIGNIQYF.

This clonotype came up many times. J is TRBJ2-7 and V is TRBV7-9, with 8 bases aligning to TRBD2. Trimming removed 2 bases from V and 6 bases from J; junction bases left unmatched: 6. The CDR3 runs to 14 residues. CDR1 SEHNR and CDR2 FQNEAQ come from the germline V gene (reference sequence). As DNA, the CDR3 is TGTGCCAGCAGCTTATCGGTTAGCGGGGCCGAGCAGTACTTC. Translated, it gives CASSLSVSGAEQYF. The whole variable domain, remainder taken from reference TRBV7-9 and TRBJ2-7, is DTGVSQNPRHKITKRGQNVTFRCDPISEHNRLYWYRQTLGQGPEFLTYFQNEAQLEKSRLLSDRFSAERPKGSFSTLEIQRTEQGDSAMYLCASSLSVSGAEQYFGPGTRLTVT.

The CDR3 spells CASSQGAGATSADTQYF. Written as DNA, the CDR3 is TGTGCCAGCAGCCAAGGGGCGGGGGCGACTAGCGCAGATACGCAGTATTTT. The chain joins TRBV14 to TRBJ2-3; 8 positions agree with TRBD2. The CDR3 loop spans 17 amino acids. Per the germline V gene, CDR1 is SGHDN and CDR2 is FVKESK. V lost 1 base and J lost 4; bases outside the gene matches: 10.

The J gene is TRBJ2-1, the V gene TRBV7-3; 13 bases match TRBD2. With 4 bases clipped from V and 4 bases from J, the junction kept 13 bases outside the gene matches. CDR1 and CDR2 (germline): SGHTA, FQGTGA. The CDR3 loop spans 19 amino acids. CDR3 region: CASSSHSGGLAGIYNEQFF. In nucleotides, the CDR3 is TGTGCCAGCAGCTCACACTCAGGGGGACTAGCGGGGATTTACAATGAGCAGTTCTTC.

This clonotype has at least ten counts. This sequence joins TRBV14 and TRBJ2-3; TRBD1 is a possible D gene (6 bases). V was shortened by 6 bases and J by 2 bases, with 12 bases between the two germline ends. There are 14 residues in the CDR3. Germline-derived CDR1 and CDR2 are SGHDN and FVKESK. The CDR3 DNA sequence: TGTGCCAGCAGACGACGGGACACCACAGATACGCAGTATTTT. Its translation: CASRRRDTTDTQYF.

This clonotype was seen ten or more times. The junction differs from germline at one of its ends, possibly a read error. This chain joins TRBV3-1 and TRBJ2-7; possible D gene TRBD1, 6 bases. Germline values: CDR1 LGHDT, CDR2 YNNKEL (reference sequence). The CDR3 spans 15 residues. The CDR3 sequence: CASSQGRTDRYGQYF. Here the CDR3 DNA reads TGTGCCAGCAGCCAAGGCCGGACAGACCGCTACGGGCAGTACTTC.

Sample share makes this clonotype medium-sized. This chain uses TRBV6-6 with TRBJ2-7, with 8 bases matching TRBD1. The V and J ends lost 5 bases and 2 bases, in that order; junction bases with no gene match: 8. The CDR3 is 15 residues long. Germline V gene data show CDR1 as MNHNY and CDR2 as SVGAGI (reference sequence). The CDR3 protein is CASSPRTGITYEQYF. In DNA form, the CDR3 reads TGTGCCAGCAGTCCGAGGACAGGGATAACCTACGAGCAGTACTTC.

This clonotype was detected ten times or more. The genes are TRBV4-2 and TRBJ2-6, with a weak D call TRBD2 (6 bases). This CDR3 has 15 amino acids. CDR1 is LGHNA and CDR2 is YNFKEQ in the germline V gene. V lost 6 bases and J 0 bases, leaving 9 bases between the germline ends. CDR3 nucleotide sequence: TGTGCCAGCAGTCGGGAGCCCTCTGGGGCCAACGTCCTGACTTTC. It is translated as CASSREPSGANVLTF.

The chain combines TRBV15 with TRBJ1-5; D not resolved. Germline-derived CDR1 and CDR2 are LNHNV and YYDKDF (reference sequence). The V end lost 0 bases, the J end lost 6 bases, and 6 bases lay between the germline ends. The CDR3 extends over 13 amino acids. The CDR3, as DNA: TGTGCCACCAGCAGAGATGTTAGTCAGCCCCAGCATTTT. This sequence encodes CATSRDVSQPQHF. The complete variable domain, with remaining parts taken from reference TRBV15 and TRBJ1-5, reads DAMVIQNPRYQVTQFGKPVTLSCSQTLNHNVMYWYQQKSSQAPKLLFHYYDKDFNNEADTPDNFQSRRPNTSFCFLDIRSPGLGDTAMYLCATSRDVSQPQHFGDGTRLSIL.

This clonotype has at least ten counts. This chain joins TRBV6-6 and TRBJ1-6; no definite D call. This CDR3 has 15 amino acids. Germline V gene lookup returns CDR1 MNHNY and CDR2 SVGAGI (reference sequence). Trimming took 0 bases from V and 4 from J, leaving 7 bases between them. The CDR3 DNA sequence: TGTGCCAGCAGTTACTCGAATCGGTATAATTCACCCCTCCACTTT. This gives the protein CASSYSNRYNSPLHF.

This rearrangement joins TRBV9 to TRBJ2-3; the D call may be TRBD1 or TRBD2 (5 bases each). The germline CDR1 and CDR2 sequences are SGDLS and YYNGEE. V was pared by 2 bases and J by 4 bases, with 14 bases between. The length of the CDR3 is 15 residues. CDR3 protein: CASSVGFGGADTQYF. The CDR3 DNA reads TGTGCCAGCAGCGTCGGGTTTGGGGGTGCAGATACGCAGTATTTT.

The chain uses TRBV19 and TRBJ1-4, with 8 nucleotides matching TRBD1. Germline trimming cut 4 bases from V and 0 bases from J; bases unmatched to any gene: 7. The CDR3 length is 17 residues. Germline values: CDR1 LNHDA, CDR2 SQIVND (reference sequence). The CDR3 DNA reads as TGTGCCAGTAGTACGACAGGGGCGGTGTCAACTAATGAAAAACTGTTTTTT. Its translation: CASSTTGAVSTNEKLFF. Filled out from reference TRBV19 and TRBJ1-4, the complete variable domain reads DGGITQSPKYLFRKEGQNVTLSCEQNLNHDAMYWYRQDPGQGLRLIYYSQIVNDFQKGDIAEGYSVSREKKESFPLTVTSAQKNPTAFYLCASSTTGAVSTNEKLFFGSGTQLSVL.

This clonotype showed up just a few times. This chain links TRBV5-5 with TRBJ1-1; possibly TRBD1 for D (6 bases). Between the trimmed V and J ends, which lost 0 bases and 5 bases, there was a span of 17 bases. This CDR3 has 16 amino acids. Germline assignment: CDR1 SGHKS and CDR2 YYEKEE (reference sequence). CDR3 region: CASSLGPQGEGTEAFF. CDR3 nucleotide sequence: TGTGCCAGCAGCTTGGGCCCACAGGGTGAGGGGACTGAAGCTTTCTTT.

In DNA, the CDR3 is TGTGCCATCAGTAGTGCCGCAGCTAATGAAAAACTGTTTTTT. Protein: CAISSAAANEKLFF. The V gene is TRBV10-3, the J gene TRBJ1-4; D not resolved. V dropped 5 bases and J dropped 3 bases, with 10 bases sitting between them. The germline CDR1 and CDR2 sequences are ENHRY and SYGVKD. This CDR3 is built from 14 residues.

This clonotype is termed medium-sized. V is TRBV7-2 and J is TRBJ2-7; 7 bases map to TRBD2. The CDR3 covers 14 residues. Germline CDR1 reads SGHTA; CDR2 reads FQGNSA. J was trimmed by 4 bases and V by 3 bases; bases with no gene match: 6. CDR3 amino acids: CASSLGGSQYEQYF. DNA of the CDR3: TGTGCCAGCAGCTTGGGCGGGAGTCAGTACGAGCAGTACTTC.

The sample holds many counts of this clonotype. This chain connects TRBV9 to TRBJ2-3; the match to TRBD2 covers 8 bases. The CDR3 extends over 15 amino acids. Trimming took 6 bases from V and 2 from J; bases not matched to a gene: 8. The germline V gene has CDR1 SGDLS and CDR2 YYNGEE. CDR3: CASTAGGYPTDTQYF. The CDR3 nucleotides read TGTGCCAGCACGGCGGGGGGCTACCCCACAGATACGCAGTATTTT.

At least ten counts were recorded for this clonotype. The rearrangement links TRBV24-1 to TRBJ2-2; 12 nucleotides align to TRBD1. After removal of 1 base from V and 6 bases from J, the junction contained 2 bases not matched to a gene. The CDR3 is 16 residues long. Germline V lookup: CDR1 KGHDR, CDR2 SFDVKD. CDR3 sequence (DNA): TGTGCCACCAGTGATTTAGGGACAGGGGGCTCCGGGGAGCTGTTTTTT. This translates into CATSDLGTGGSGELFF.

This clonotype was picked up many times. This sequence joins TRBV3-1 and TRBJ1-4, with 9 bases that match TRBD1. CDR1 LGHDT and CDR2 YNNKEL come from the germline V gene (reference sequence). CDR3 length equals 15 residues. The J segment lost 6 bases and the V segment lost 4 bases, leaving 6 bases of the junction unmatched. This CDR3 is CASSRRTGDDEKLFF. In DNA form, the CDR3 reads TGTGCCAGCAGCCGACGGACAGGGGATGATGAAAAACTGTTTTTT.

This clonotype occurred once. The chain has TRBV6-5 and TRBJ2-2; 11 positions agree with TRBD2. The J segment lost 7 bases and the V segment lost 7 bases, leaving 5 bases of the junction unmatched. Germline V CDR1 and CDR2: MNHEY, SVGAGI. The CDR3 length is 14 residues. The CDR3 reads CASKTSGSGGELFF. The CDR3, as DNA: TGTGCCAGCAAAACTAGCGGGAGCGGCGGGGAGCTGTTTTTT.

Many counts were recorded for this clonotype. The chain is built from TRBV6-1 and TRBJ2-5; D is ambiguous. The V gene lost 1 base and the J gene lost 3 bases, with 6 bases spanning the gap. Germline V gives CDR1 MNHNS, CDR2 SASEGT. The CDR3 loop spans 13 amino acids. CDR3 nucleotide sequence: TGTGCCAGCAGTGAAGTGGCCGAAGAGACCCAGTACTTC. Its protein product is CASSEVAEETQYF.

Regarding this clonotype: Since a much larger clone is just one base distant, this may be a read error. The CDR3 ends on some other residue instead of the conserved phenylalanine or tryptophan, so this is likely a read error. This chain joins TRBV28 and TRBJ2-1; D is perhaps TRBD1 or TRBD2 (5 bases each). CDR3 size: 14 residues. Looked up from germline, CDR1 is MDHEN and CDR2 is SYDVKM. V dropped 2 bases and J dropped 8 bases, with 13 bases sitting between them. The CDR3 here is CASSLGQGADEQFL. CDR3 DNA sequence: TGTGCCAGCAGTTTAGGGCAGGGAGCGGATGAGCAGTTCCTC.

To note about this clonotype: The CDR3 does not end in the conserved phenylalanine or tryptophan, so this is likely a read error. V is TRBV11-2 and J is TRBJ2-7; 9 bases are a match to TRBD1. The CDR3 totals 17 residues. J was trimmed by 3 bases and V by 3 bases; bases with no gene match: 12. Germline loops: CDR1 SGHAT, CDR2 FQNNGV. DNA for the CDR3: TGTGCCAGCAGCTTGGATAGCACGGGACAGGGACGCTACGAGCAGTACTCC. Its protein product is CASSLDSTGQGRYEQYS.